This passage covers 8 T cell receptor beta chains from one sample sequenced in a study of blood T cell repertoires in COVID-19. Repertoires were generated with immunoSEQ multiplex PCR, while TCRdb's copy carries only in-frame clones and drops some. The sample carries about 76,000 clones, around 85% recorded once. The sequencing input was peripheral blood. The receptors come from a human donor in a cohort sampled during active COVID-19.

The chain is built from TRBV7-8 and TRBJ2-1, with 9 bases identical to TRBD2. Germline V gives CDR1 SGHVS, CDR2 FQNEAQ. The CDR3 runs 14 residues. With 6 bases clipped from V and 7 bases from J, the junction kept 7 bases outside the gene matches. CDR3 sequence: CASRPRGGKNEQFF. CDR3 nucleotide sequence: TGTGCCAGCAGGCCGCGGGGGGGGAAGAATGAGCAGTTCTTC. The full variable domain, with the rest looked up from reference TRBV7-8 and TRBJ2-1, is GAGVSQSPRYKVAKRGQDVALRCDPISGHVSLFWYQQALGQGPEFLTYFQNEAQLDKSGLPSDRFFAERPEGSVSTLKIQRTQQEDSAVYLCASRPRGGKNEQFFGPGTRLTVL.

The chain recombines TRBV11-2 with TRBJ2-3, with D possibly TRBD2 on 7 matching bases. The CDR3 runs 17 residues. V lost 5 bases to trimming and J lost 7 bases, with 25 bases between them. In germline, CDR1 is SGHAT, CDR2 FQNNGV. CDR3 nucleotide sequence: TGTGCCAGCAGCGGATTTCGGCGGGGGCCCAGAGGGAATACGCAGTATTTT. Translation: CASSGFRRGPRGNTQYF.

The chain uses TRBV24-1 and TRBJ2-5; unclear D gene. This CDR3 is built from 13 residues. Trimming took off 4 bases at V and 4 bases at J, with 9 bases between the two ends. Germline V gene data show CDR1 as KGHDR and CDR2 as SFDVKD. CDR3 sequence: CATSDLYRETQYF. In DNA, the CDR3 is TGTGCCACCAGTGACCTGTATCGAGAGACCCAGTACTTC.

The chain couples TRBV21-1 to TRBJ2-3; TRBD1 was called by the table and not checked on the DNA. TRBV21-1 is given as a pseudogene. The CDR3 is made up of 14 amino acids. The CDR3: CASSVQGATDTQYF. CDR3 DNA sequence: TGTGCCAGCAGCGTCCAGGGGGCTACAGATACGCAGTATTTT.

The count of this clone is one. This sequence joins TRBV30 and TRBJ1-2; TRBD1 might be the D (5 bases). V lost 1 base to trimming and J lost 7 bases, with 10 bases between them. CDR1 GTSNPN and CDR2 SVGIG come from the germline V gene (reference sequence). CDR3 length: 12 amino acids. As DNA, the CDR3 is TGTGCCTGGAGTGAGGGGAGGGGTGGCTACACCTTC. It yields the protein CAWSEGRGGYTF.

The chain is built from TRBV7-9 and TRBJ2-3; unclear D gene. V dropped 1 base and J dropped 0 bases, with 5 bases sitting between them. The CDR3 spans 14 residues. Per germline, CDR1 SEHNR and CDR2 FQNEAQ (reference sequence). This CDR3 reads CASSLGQSTDTQYF. CDR3 DNA: TGTGCCAGCAGCTTAGGGCAGAGCACAGATACGCAGTATTTT.

The chain recombines TRBV14 with TRBJ1-1, with D uncertain. CDR1 and CDR2 from the germline V gene are SGHDN and FVKESK. V was pared by 4 bases and J by 3 bases, with 12 bases between. CDR3 size: 14 residues. CDR3 residues: CASSPRDFYTEAFF. The CDR3 region has the DNA TGTGCCAGCAGCCCCCGGGATTTTTACACTGAAGCTTTCTTT.

The chain links TRBV11-3 to TRBJ1-1; 9 bases align to TRBD1. V gave up 5 bases and J gave up 7 bases; unmatched junction bases: 11. This CDR3 region has 15 residues. Germline CDR1 is SGHNT and CDR2 is YENEEA. The CDR3 nucleotides are TGTGCCAGCAGCGCGGGACAGGGTATCGGAAATGAAGCTTTCTTT. Translation gives CASSAGQGIGNEAFF.